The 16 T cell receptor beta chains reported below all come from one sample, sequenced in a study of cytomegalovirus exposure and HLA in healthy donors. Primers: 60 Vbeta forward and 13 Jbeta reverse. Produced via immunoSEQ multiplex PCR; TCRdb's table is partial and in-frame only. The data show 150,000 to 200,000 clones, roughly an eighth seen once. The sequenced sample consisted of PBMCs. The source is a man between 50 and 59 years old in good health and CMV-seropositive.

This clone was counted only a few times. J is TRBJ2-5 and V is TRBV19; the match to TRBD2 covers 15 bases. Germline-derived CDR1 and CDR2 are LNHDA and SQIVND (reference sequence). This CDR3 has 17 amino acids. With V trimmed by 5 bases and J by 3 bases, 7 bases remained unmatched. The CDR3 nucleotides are TGTGCCAGTAGTCCTCCCGGGACTAGCGGGGGGAAAGAGACCCAGTACTTC. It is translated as CASSPPGTSGGKETQYF. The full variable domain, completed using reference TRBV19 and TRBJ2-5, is DGGITQSPKYLFRKEGQNVTLSCEQNLNHDAMYWYRQDPGQGLRLIYYSQIVNDFQKGDIAEGYSVSREKKESFPLTVTSAQKNPTAFYLCASSPPGTSGGKETQYFGPGTRLLVL.

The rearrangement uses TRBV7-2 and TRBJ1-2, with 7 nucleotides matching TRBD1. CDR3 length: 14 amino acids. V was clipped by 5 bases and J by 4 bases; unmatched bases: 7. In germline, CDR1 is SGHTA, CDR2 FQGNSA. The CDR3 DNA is TGTGCCAGCAGCGGAAGGGACAGCCTCTATGGCTACACCTTC. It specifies CASSGRDSLYGYTF.

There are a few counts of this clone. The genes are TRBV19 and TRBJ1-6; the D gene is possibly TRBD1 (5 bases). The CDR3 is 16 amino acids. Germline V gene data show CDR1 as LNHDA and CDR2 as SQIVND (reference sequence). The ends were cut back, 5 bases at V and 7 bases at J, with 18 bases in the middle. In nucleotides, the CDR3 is TGTGCCAGTAGTTTTTTGCAGGGTCCGAAAAATTCACCCCTCCACTTT. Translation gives CASSFLQGPKNSPLHF.

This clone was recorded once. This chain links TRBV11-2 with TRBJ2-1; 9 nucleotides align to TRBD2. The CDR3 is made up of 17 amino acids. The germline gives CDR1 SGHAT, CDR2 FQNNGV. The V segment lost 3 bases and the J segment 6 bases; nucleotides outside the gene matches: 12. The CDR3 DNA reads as TGTGCCAGCAGCTTGAGGATAGCGGGGGCCCCCTCCAATGAGCAGTTCTTC. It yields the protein CASSLRIAGAPSNEQFF.

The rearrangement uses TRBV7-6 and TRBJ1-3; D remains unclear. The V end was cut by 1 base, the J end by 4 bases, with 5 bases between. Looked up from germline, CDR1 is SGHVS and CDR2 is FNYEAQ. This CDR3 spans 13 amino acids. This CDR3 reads CASSLGAGNTIYF. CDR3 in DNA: TGTGCCAGCAGCTTAGGGGCAGGAAACACCATATATTTT.

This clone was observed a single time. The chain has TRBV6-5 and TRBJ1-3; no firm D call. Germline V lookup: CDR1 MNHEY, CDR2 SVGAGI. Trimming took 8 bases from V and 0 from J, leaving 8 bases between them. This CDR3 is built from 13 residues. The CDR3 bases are TGTGCCAGCGGTCTATTCTCTGGAAACACCATATATTTT. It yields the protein CASGLFSGNTIYF.

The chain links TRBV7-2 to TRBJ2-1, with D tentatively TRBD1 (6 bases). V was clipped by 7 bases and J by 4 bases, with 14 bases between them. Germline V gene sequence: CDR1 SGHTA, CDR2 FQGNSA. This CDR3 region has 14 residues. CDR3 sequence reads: CASTRDTTYNEQFF. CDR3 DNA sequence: TGTGCCAGCACCCGGGACACCACATACAATGAGCAGTTCTTC.

Written as DNA, the CDR3 is TGTGCCAGCAGGGTCGGACAGAACACCGGGGAGCTGTTTTTT. Encoded protein: CASRVGQNTGELFF. The chain is built from TRBV28 and TRBJ2-2; tentatively, D is TRBD1 (5 bases). Germline CDR1 MDHEN, CDR2 SYDVKM. The CDR3 is 14 amino acids. V lost 6 bases and J 1 base, leaving 9 bases between the germline ends.

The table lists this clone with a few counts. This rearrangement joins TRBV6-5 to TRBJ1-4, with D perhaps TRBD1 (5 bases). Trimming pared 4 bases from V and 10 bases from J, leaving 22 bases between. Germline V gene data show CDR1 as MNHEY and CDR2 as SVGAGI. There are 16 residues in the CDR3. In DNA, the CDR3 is TGTGCCAGCAGTTCCTTGACAGCAAGCCGAACGGGAAAACTGTTTTTT. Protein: CASSSLTASRTGKLFF.

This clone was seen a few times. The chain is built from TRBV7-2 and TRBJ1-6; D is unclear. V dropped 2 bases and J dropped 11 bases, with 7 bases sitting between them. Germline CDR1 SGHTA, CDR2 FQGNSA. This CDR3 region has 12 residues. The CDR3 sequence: CASSLWAAPLHF. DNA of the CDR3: TGTGCCAGCAGCTTATGGGCAGCACCCCTCCACTTT.

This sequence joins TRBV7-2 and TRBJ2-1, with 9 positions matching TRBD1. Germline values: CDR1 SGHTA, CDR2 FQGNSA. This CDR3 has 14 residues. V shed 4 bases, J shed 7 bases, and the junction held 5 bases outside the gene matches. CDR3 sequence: CASSSQGALNEQFF. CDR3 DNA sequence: TGTGCCAGCAGCTCACAGGGGGCCTTGAATGAGCAGTTCTTC. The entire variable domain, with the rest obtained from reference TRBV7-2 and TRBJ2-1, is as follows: GAGVSQSPSNKVTEKGKDVELRCDPISGHTALYWYRQSLGQGLEFLIYFQGNSAPDKSGLPSDRFSAERTGGSVSTLTIQRTQQEDSAVYLCASSSQGALNEQFFGPGTRLTVL.

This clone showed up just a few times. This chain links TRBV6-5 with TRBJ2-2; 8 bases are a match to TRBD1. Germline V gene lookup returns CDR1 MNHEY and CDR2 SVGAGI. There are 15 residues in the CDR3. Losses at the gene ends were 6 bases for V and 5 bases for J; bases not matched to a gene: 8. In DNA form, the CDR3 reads TGTGCCAGCAGAAAGGACAGGGACCTAACCGGGGAGCTGTTTTTT. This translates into CASRKDRDLTGELFF.

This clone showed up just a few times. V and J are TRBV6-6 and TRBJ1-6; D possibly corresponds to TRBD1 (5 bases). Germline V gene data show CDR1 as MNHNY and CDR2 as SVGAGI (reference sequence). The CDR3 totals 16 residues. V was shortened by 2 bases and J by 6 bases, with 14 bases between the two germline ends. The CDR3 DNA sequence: TGTGCCAGCAGTTACGACAGCCGAAAGCTTAATTCACCCCTCCACTTT. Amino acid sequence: CASSYDSRKLNSPLHF.

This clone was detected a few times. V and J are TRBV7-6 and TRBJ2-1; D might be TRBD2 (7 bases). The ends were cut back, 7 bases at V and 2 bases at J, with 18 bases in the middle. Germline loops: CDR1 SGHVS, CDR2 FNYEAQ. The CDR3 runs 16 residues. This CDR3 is CASIPQGGEPYNEQFF. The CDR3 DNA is TGTGCCAGCATCCCACAAGGGGGGGAGCCCTACAATGAGCAGTTCTTC.

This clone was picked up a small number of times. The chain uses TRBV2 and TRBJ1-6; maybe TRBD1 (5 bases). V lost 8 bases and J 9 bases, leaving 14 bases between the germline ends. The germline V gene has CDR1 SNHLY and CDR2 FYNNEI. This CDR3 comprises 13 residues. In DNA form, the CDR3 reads TGTGCCAGCCTGGCACAGGCAGGTTCACCCCTCCACTTT. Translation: CASLAQAGSPLHF.

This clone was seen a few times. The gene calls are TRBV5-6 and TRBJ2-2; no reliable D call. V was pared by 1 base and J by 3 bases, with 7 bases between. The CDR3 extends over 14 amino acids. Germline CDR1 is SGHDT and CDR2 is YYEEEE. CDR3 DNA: TGTGCCAGCAGCTTGATCGGTTACACCGGGGAGCTGTTTTTT. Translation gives CASSLIGYTGELFF.